This is a list of T cell receptor beta chains from one sample in a study of early T cells in non-severe SARS-CoV-2 infection. TCRdb fed the 5' RACE reads into MiXCR, producing one record per CDR3 protein. This sample has around 60,000 distinct CDR3 sequences, with around 21% found just once. Sequences were derived from whole blood, sampled at baseline. The receptors shown here come from an adult who was a healthcare worker with PCR-confirmed SARS-CoV-2 infection or an uninfected control (not recorded which). CDR3s include the opening cysteine and the closing phenylalanine or tryptophan. A D gene is named only where the DNA matches it firmly. Size is omitted from some rows. Given values are once, few, many or a class for expanded clones.

>TRBV5-6|-|16|few|TRBJ2-3
TGTGCCAGCACCAGCGTGGGAGCGGACTCCACAGATACGCAGTATTTT
CASTSVGADSTDTQYF
>TRBV7-9|-|14|-|TRBJ2-7
TGTGCCAGCAGCCGAAGTTCTAGCGACTACGAGCAGTACTTC
CASSRSSSDYEQYF
>TRBV20-1|TRBD1|14|-|TRBJ2-7
TGCAGTGCTTGGGACAGGCATTTTTCCTACGAGCAGTACTTC
CSAWDRHFSYEQYF
>TRBV29-1|TRBD1|13|-|TRBJ2-2
TGCAGCGCTCGGACAGGGAACACCGGGGAGCTGTTTTTT
CSARTGNTGELFF
>TRBV20-1|-|15|few|TRBJ1-5
TGCAGTGCTAGCGGCGGGTCCGTTGGTGGACAGCCCCAGCATTTT
CSASGGSVGGQPQHF
>TRBV7-3|TRBD2|14|-|TRBJ2-2
TGTGCCAGCAGCGCCGGGACTAGCAGGGGGGAGCTGTTTTTT
CASSAGTSRGELFF
>TRBV5-1|-|15|many|TRBJ2-2
TGCGCCAGCAGCCTCCGGGACGGAAACACCGGGGAGCTGTTTTTT
CASSLRDGNTGELFF
>TRBV3-1|TRBD1|15|many|TRBJ2-5
TGTGCCAGCAGCCAAGTTTACCAGGGGGTGGAGACCCAGTACTTC
CASSQVYQGVETQYF
>TRBV4-1|-|12|few|TRBJ1-4
TGCGCCAGCAGCCGTGTTAATGAAAAACTGTTTTTT
CASSRVNEKLFF
>TRBV9|-|13|few|TRBJ2-3
TGTGCCAGCAGCCCCACTAGCACAGATACGCAGTATTTT
CASSPTSTDTQYF
>TRBV3-1|-|11|few|TRBJ2-7
TGTGCCAGCAGCCAATGGGGCGAGCAGTACTTC
CASSQWGEQYF
>TRBV2|-|13|-|TRBJ1-4
TGTGCCAGCAGTGAGGAGACAGCGGAAAAACTGTTTTTT
CASSEETAEKLFF
>TRBV5-1|-|14|-|TRBJ1-2
TGCGCCAGCAGCCCTCTCGGGGGACACTATGGCTACACCTTC
CASSPLGGHYGYTF
>TRBV20-1|-|11|-|TRBJ2-1
TGCAGTGGGCCGCACGGGAATGAGCAGTTCTTC
CSGPHGNEQFF
>TRBV9|-|15|-|TRBJ1-6
TGTGCCAGCAGCGCAACACTGATGGATAATTCACCCCTCCACTTT
CASSATLMDNSPLHF
>TRBV12-3/TRBV12-4|-|11|-|TRBJ2-1
TGTACCTCCAAGTCCTACAATGAGCAGTTCTTC
CTSKSYNEQFF
>TRBV7-7|-|13|few|TRBJ2-3
TGTGCCAGCAGCCGGCGATTCACAGATACGCAGTATTTT
CASSRRFTDTQYF
>TRBV3-1|-|12|few|TRBJ1-1
TGTGCCAGCAGCCCGGCAGGCACTGAAGCTTTCTTT
CASSPAGTEAFF
>TRBV7-9|-|15|few|TRBJ1-1
TGTGCCAGCAGCTTAGAGGTAACCTTGGGGACTGAAGCTTTCTTT
CASSLEVTLGTEAFF
>TRBV2|-|14|-|TRBJ2-2
TGTGCCTCCTCGATGGGACTCAACACCGGGGAGCTGTTTTTT
CASSMGLNTGELFF
>TRBV18|TRBD1|14|many|TRBJ1-1
TGTGCCAGCTCACCACCTTCTTCGCAGGGGGGAGCTTTCTTT
CASSPPSSQGGAFF
>TRBV20-1|TRBD1|16|few|TRBJ2-7
TGCAGTGCTAGAGATCAAGGCAGGGACAGGGTGGGCGAGCAGTACTTC
CSARDQGRDRVGEQYF
>TRBV5-4|-|15|-|TRBJ2-3
TGTGCCAGCAGCTTTTGGGGGGGGCCCACAGATACGCAGTATTTT
CASSFWGGPTDTQYF
>TRBV2|TRBD2|15|-|TRBJ2-4
TGTGCCAGCAGTACTCGGACTAGCGGGAAAAACATTCAGTACTTC
CASSTRTSGKNIQYF
>TRBV19|TRBD1|13|few|TRBJ2-5
TGTGCCAGTTGTACAGGACAGGAGGAGACCCAGTACTTC
CASCTGQEETQYF
>TRBV14|TRBD2|17|-|TRBJ2-3
TGTGCCAGCAGCCGTTACACCGGGACTAGCGTTCCAGATACGCAGTATTTT
CASSRYTGTSVPDTQYF
>TRBV20-1|-|15|-|TRBJ1-2
TGCAGTGCTAGAGATCCCGGACGGTTTACCTATGGCTACACCTTC
CSARDPGRFTYGYTF
>TRBV7-9|-|12|-|TRBJ1-6
TGTGCCAGCAGCACCTTAACCGGAGATTCCCACTTT
CASSTLTGDSHF
>TRBV7-9|-|14|-|TRBJ1-2
TGTGCCAGCAGCCCACCGGGACACAGCTATGGCTACACCTTC
CASSPPGHSYGYTF
>TRBV3-1|-|16|-|TRBJ2-5
TGTGCCAGCGGCTTATCAGGCTCCGAGGGACAAGAGACCCAGTACTTC
CASGLSGSEGQETQYF
>TRBV5-4|-|15|few|TRBJ2-3
TGTGCCAGCAGCTACGGGGGCCCGGGGAAAGATACGCAGTATTTT
CASSYGGPGKDTQYF
>TRBV10-2|TRBD2|15|few|TRBJ2-4
TGCGCCAGCAGTCGGACTAGCGGGGGGCAAAACATTCAGTACTTC
CASSRTSGGQNIQYF
>TRBV6-1|-|13|few|TRBJ2-2
TGTGCCATCGTTGACCTGAACACCGGGGAGCTGTTTTTT
CAIVDLNTGELFF
>TRBV6-2/TRBV6-3|-|11|few|TRBJ2-7
TGTGCCAGCAGTTTGGGGGTCGAGCAGTACTTC
CASSLGVEQYF
>TRBV18|-|14|many|TRBJ2-7
TGTGCCAGCTCCTCCGGCGTGGGATCCTACGAGCAGTACTTC
CASSSGVGSYEQYF
>TRBV5-6|-|13|few|TRBJ1-2
TGTGCCAGCAGCTTCGAGAGGGACGATGGCTACACCTTC
CASSFERDDGYTF
>TRBV24-1|-|11|few|TRBJ2-1
TGTGCCACCCGCGAGGGGGATGAGCAGTTCTTC
CATREGDEQFF
>TRBV18|-|13|many|TRBJ1-5
TGTGCCAGCTCCGGCGGGCGCGGGCAGCCCCAGCATTTT
CASSGGRGQPQHF
>TRBV7-2|-|13|few|TRBJ1-5
TGTGCCAGCAGCTCGGAACCCCCCCAGCCCCAGCATTTT
CASSSEPPQPQHF
>TRBV7-9|-|13|-|TRBJ2-7
TGTGCCAGCAGCTTGCTCCAGGGCCACGAGCAGTACTTC
CASSLLQGHEQYF
>TRBV5-1|-|11|few|TRBJ1-3
TGCGCCAGCAGAAGTGGAAACACCATATATTTT
CASRSGNTIYF
>TRBV3-1|TRBD2|15|few|TRBJ2-5
TGTGCCAGCAGCCAAGGAGCGGGGGAACAAGAGACCCAGTACTTC
CASSQGAGEQETQYF
>TRBV12-3/TRBV12-4|-|14|-|TRBJ1-1
TGTGCCAGCAGTTTTGGGGGAGGGAGGACTGAAGCTTTCTTT
CASSFGGGRTEAFF
>TRBV7-2|TRBD1|15|-|TRBJ2-2
TGTGCCAGCAGCTTCCGGGACAGGGCCACCGGGGAGCTGTTTTTT
CASSFRDRATGELFF
>TRBV25-1|-|15|-|TRBJ2-1
TGTGCCAGCAGTGAAGGTACAGGTGTCAGCAATGAGCAGTTCTTC
CASSEGTGVSNEQFF
>TRBV5-1|-|14|many|TRBJ1-4
TGCGCCAGCAGTCCGGGTCAGGCTAATGAAAAACTGTTTTTT
CASSPGQANEKLFF
>TRBV18|-|12|many|TRBJ2-3
TGTGCCAGCAGCCCTAGCACAGATACGCAGTATTTT
CASSPSTDTQYF
>TRBV24-1|-|12|-|TRBJ1-1
TGTGCCACCAGTGACCCACCCCCCCTCGCTTTCTTT
CATSDPPPLAFF
>TRBV7-7|TRBD2|15|few|TRBJ2-1
TGTGCCAGCAGCTCTGCTAGCGGGGGAAGCAATGAGCAGTTCTTC
CASSSASGGSNEQFF
>TRBV12-3/TRBV12-4|-|12|-|TRBJ1-4
TGTGCCAGCAGTTTTCGGGGGCGAAAACTGTTTTTT
CASSFRGRKLFF
>TRBV2|-|16|-|TRBJ1-4
TGTGCCAGCAGCCCCCAACCTGGGTTTATTAATGAAAAACTGTTTTTT
CASSPQPGFINEKLFF
>TRBV10-3|TRBD1|14|few|TRBJ1-1
TGTGCCATCAAGGGACAGGGGGCTACGGCTGAAGCTTTCTTT
CAIKGQGATAEAFF
>TRBV24-1|-|13|-|TRBJ2-1
TGTGCCACCAGTAAAACGGGGGTTGATGAGCAGTTCTTC
CATSKTGVDEQFF
>TRBV6-1|-|14|once|TRBJ1-1
TGTGCCAGCACCTCAAATCAGGGGTGGATTGAAGCTTTCTTT
CASTSNQGWIEAFF
>TRBV10-2|-|14|-|TRBJ2-1
TGCGCCAGCAGTGCCATGAACTCCTACAATGAGCAGTTCTTC
CASSAMNSYNEQFF
>TRBV20-1|TRBD1|14|few|TRBJ2-3
TGCAGTGCTTCAGACAGGGGAGACACAGATACGCAGTATTTT
CSASDRGDTDTQYF
>TRBV7-6|TRBD1|15|-|TRBJ1-1
TGTGCCAGCAGCTCCCCCCGGCAGGGGGGGACTGAAGCTTTCTTT
CASSSPRQGGTEAFF
>TRBV2|-|14|few|TRBJ1-2
TGTGCCAGCAGGGGGGGGACACTCAACTATGGCTACACCTTC
CASRGGTLNYGYTF
>TRBV9|TRBD2|16|-|TRBJ2-3
TGTGCCAGCAGCCTGGCCCCCGGCGGGGGTGCAGATACGCAGTATTTT
CASSLAPGGGADTQYF
>TRBV4-2|-|15|few|TRBJ1-4
TGTGCCAGCAGTCTTCCGGGGGCAACTAATGAAAAACTGTTTTTT
CASSLPGATNEKLFF